A single sample gave rise to the 9 T cell receptor beta chains below, sequenced in a study of lymphopenia after photon versus proton radiotherapy. Sequencing was performed with immunoSEQ multiplex PCR; in TCRdb, only in-frame clones are kept and a portion is missing. The sample carries 40,000 to 55,000 clones, around 90% recorded once. Sequencing was performed on peripheral blood, taken from a patient treated with photon-based radiotherapy. The receptors derive from a woman between 40 and 55 years old with cholangiocarcinoma.

The rearrangement uses TRBV28 and TRBJ1-2, with D unresolved. Trimming pared 6 bases from V and 5 bases from J, leaving 7 bases between. The CDR3 sequence is 11 residues long. The germline V gene encodes CDR1 MDHEN and CDR2 SYDVKM. The CDR3: CASRRSYGYTF. The CDR3 nucleotides are TGTGCCAGCAGGCGGTCTTATGGCTACACCTTC.

This sequence joins TRBV16 and TRBJ2-1, with a tentative D call TRBD1 (6 bases). There are 15 residues in the CDR3. Trimming cost V 4 bases and J 6 bases, with 16 bases left between them. CDR1 and CDR2 from the germline V gene are KGHSY and FQNENV. This CDR3 is CASSRGQIGSNEQFF. The CDR3, as DNA: TGTGCCAGCAGCCGGGGGCAGATTGGGAGCAATGAGCAGTTCTTC.

The chain couples TRBV2 to TRBJ1-6; D gene ambiguous. V was shortened by 6 bases and J by 1 base, with 13 bases between the two germline ends. Looked up from germline, CDR1 is SNHLY and CDR2 is FYNNEI. The CDR3 is 16 residues long. Here the CDR3 reads CASRRRGNSYNSPLHF. CDR3 DNA sequence: TGTGCCAGCAGGCGCCGAGGGAATTCCTATAATTCACCCCTCCACTTT.

This clone was found a few times. Here the CDR3 reads CASSEYRGGSPLHF. CDR3 bases: TGTGCCAGCAGTGAATACAGGGGAGGTTCACCCCTCCACTTT. This rearrangement joins TRBV6-1 to TRBJ1-6; 7 nucleotides align to TRBD1. The trim removed 2 bases at V and 9 bases at J, leaving 4 bases unmatched. The length of the CDR3 is 14 residues. Looked up from germline, CDR1 is MNHNS and CDR2 is SASEGT.

This clone was counted a single time. The V gene is TRBV6-4, the J gene TRBJ1-1, with D unclear. This CDR3 has 13 residues. The V end was cut by 5 bases, the J end by 5 bases, with 12 bases between. Germline CDR1 MRHNA, CDR2 SNTAGT. CDR3 loop: CASSIEDGTEAFF. The CDR3 nucleotides are TGTGCCAGCAGTATCGAAGACGGGACTGAAGCTTTCTTT.

Here the CDR3 DNA reads TGTGCCACCGAACGGAACACCGGGGAGCTGTTTTTT. Its protein product is CATERNTGELFF. The V gene is TRBV28, the J gene TRBJ2-2; D uncertain. The CDR3 extends over 12 amino acids. CDR1 and CDR2 from the germline V gene are MDHEN and SYDVKM. V lost 10 bases and J 1 base, leaving 7 bases between the germline ends. Variable domain in full (rest from reference TRBV28 and TRBJ2-2): DVKVTQSSRYLVKRTGEKVFLECVQDMDHENMFWYRQDPGLGLRLIYFSYDVKMKEKGDIPEGYSVSREKKERFSLILESASTNQTSMYLCATERNTGELFFGEGSRLTVL.

This clone was seen just once. J is TRBJ2-7 and V is TRBV6-6; D is ambiguous. CDR1 and CDR2 (germline): MNHNY, SVGAGI (reference sequence). Trimming removed 4 bases at V and 3 bases at J, with 4 bases between. The CDR3 covers 11 residues. The CDR3 DNA reads as TGTGCCAGCAGTTTCATCTACGAGCAGTACTTC. As protein: CASSFIYEQYF.

This chain joins TRBV7-2 and TRBJ1-2, with unresolved D. In germline, CDR1 is SGHTA, CDR2 FQGNSA. V was shortened by 6 bases and J by 7 bases, with 12 bases between the two germline ends. There are 12 residues in the CDR3. In DNA, the CDR3 is TGTGCCAGCAGTTACTCGGGCTCTGGCTACACCTTC. Translation gives CASSYSGSGYTF.

The V call is TRBV28, the J call TRBJ1-1, with D maybe TRBD1 (5 bases). Germline V gives CDR1 MDHEN, CDR2 SYDVKM. CDR3 length: 15 amino acids. Trimming stripped 4 bases from V and 5 bases from J, with 17 bases between. CDR3 bases: TGTGCCAGCAGTTCGGGGGGTGGATTGGGTACTGAAGCTTTCTTT. Residues: CASSSGGGLGTEAFF.